This paragraph covers one T cell receptor (beta chain) sequence. Its antigen is unidentified. These data originate in a study of vaccination effects on CD4 cells after COVID-19. Around day 10 of culture, CD4+ T cells were separated out. Vaccine administered to participants consisted of two doses of either BNT162b2 or mRNA-1273. A half-volume exchange with IL-2 medium occurred on days 3 and 7. Germline lookup yields CDR1 SGHDT and CDR2 YYEEEE. The V gene lost 0 bases and the J gene lost 5 bases, with 8 bases spanning the gap. The CDR3 is made up of 13 amino acids. Clones were read by immunoSEQ multiplex PCR, and TCRdb kept only the in-frame ones, dropping some. The sample holds around 50,000 clones, less than 85% seen once.

The receptor was isolated from a human donor who received a COVID-19 vaccine. The J gene is TRBJ2-5, the V gene TRBV5-6; D unresolved. Sequenced material: CD4+ T cells from PBMCs cultured without peptide, taken after COVID-19 vaccination. This CDR3 is CASSLAGPETQYF. The CDR3 coding sequence is TGTGCCAGCAGCTTGGCCGGACCGGAGACCCAGTACTTC.